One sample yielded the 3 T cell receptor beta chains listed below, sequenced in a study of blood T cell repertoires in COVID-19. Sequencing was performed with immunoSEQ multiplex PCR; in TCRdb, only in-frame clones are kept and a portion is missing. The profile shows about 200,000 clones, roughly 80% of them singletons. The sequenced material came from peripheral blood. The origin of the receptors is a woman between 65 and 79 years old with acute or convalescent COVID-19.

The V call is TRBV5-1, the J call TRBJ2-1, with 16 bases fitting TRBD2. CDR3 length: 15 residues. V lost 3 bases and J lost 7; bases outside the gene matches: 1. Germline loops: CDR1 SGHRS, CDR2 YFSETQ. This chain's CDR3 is CASSWGLAGGNEQFF. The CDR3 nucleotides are TGCGCCAGCAGCTGGGGACTAGCGGGAGGGAATGAGCAGTTCTTC.

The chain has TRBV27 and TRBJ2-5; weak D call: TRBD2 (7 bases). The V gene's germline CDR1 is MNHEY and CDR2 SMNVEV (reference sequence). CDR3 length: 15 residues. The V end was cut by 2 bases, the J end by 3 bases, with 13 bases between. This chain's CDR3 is CASSLGGALKETQYF. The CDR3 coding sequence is TGTGCCAGCAGTTTAGGGGGGGCCCTAAAAGAGACCCAGTACTTC.

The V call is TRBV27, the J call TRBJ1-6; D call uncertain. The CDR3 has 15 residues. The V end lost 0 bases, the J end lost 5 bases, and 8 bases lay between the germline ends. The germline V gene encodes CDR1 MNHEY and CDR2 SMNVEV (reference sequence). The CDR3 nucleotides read TGTGCCAGCAGTTTATCGGCAGATAATAATTCACCCCTCCACTTT. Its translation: CASSLSADNNSPLHF.